Sequencing of this TCR beta chain was carried out in a study of Ad26.COV2.S vaccination and SARS-CoV-2 variants. The study's findings and limits: From the TCR breadth and depth analyses, total T cell responses may have been underestimated.

As regards this clone: What it binds is unknown.

Treatment of the sample: approximately 18 received Ad26.COV2.S at low or high dose, single or two shots; roughly five received placebo; per-sample allocation not given. Collection of samples fell on day 63 after the first vaccine or placebo injection. The CDR3 consists of 14 residues. Germline V CDR1 and CDR2: SGDLS, YYNGEE. Trimming at V came to 2 bases and at J to 11 bases, leaving 10 bases not matched to a gene. This table comes from immunoSEQ multiplex PCR, and its TCRdb copy is limited to in-frame clones, with some not included. The profile covers about 440,000 clones, with around 90% appearing a single time and less than 4.5% taken by the ten largest.

The receptor was derived from a person between 18 and 65 years old who received the Ad26.COV2.S COVID-19 vaccine or a placebo. V and J are TRBV9 and TRBJ2-1, with 7 bases fitting TRBD2. The sequencing used peripheral blood, collected in a trial of Ad26.COV2.S vaccine versus placebo. The CDR3 coding sequence is TGTGCCAGCAGCGTGGAACCTGCGGGAGAGCAGCAGTTCTTC. Translation: CASSVEPAGEQQFF.